This entry features one T cell receptor (beta chain) sequence. This receptor's antigen is unknown. One base away there is no much larger clone; base qualities are not given. The library was built by means of the immunoSEQ multiplex PCR assay. In most patients, genomic DNA was isolated using the Qiagen DNeasy Blood and Tissue Kit and sent frozen to Adaptive Biotechnologies for TCR sequencing. For most patients, genomic DNA was subjected to high-throughput TCR-beta CDR3 sequencing by Adaptive Biotechnologies. From the authors' description of their analysis: Adaptive's ImmunoSEQ software supplied the TCR sequencing data for under 20 patients, while MiXCR and VDJtools were used to process three other patients. To correct CD4 versus CD8 sorting errors, sequences present in both subsets at a frequency ratio below 5:1 were removed. CDR3 nucleotide sequences shared between donor and recipient were removed because their origin could not be assigned. To be classed as alloreactive, a clone needed at least 2-fold expansion over unstimulated cells and a minimum CFSE-low frequency of 0.002% (template counts) or 0.001% (read counts). Clones were considered mappable if detected in sequenced pre-transplant spleen, lymph node, or MLR CFSE-low populations of the donor or recipient. Cumulative frequency of alloreactive clones was calculated as a percentage of all sequences weighted by copy number. The clones in this table, taken by TCRdb from immuneACCESS, are in-frame only. Not every clone is retained; where verified, under half of the shortfall comes from an unresolved V gene, and the cause of the rest is unknown. The V and J calls and clone size were taken over from that table, and D and trimming were inferred from the DNA. This sample comprises over 70,000 clones, less than 90% of them detected only once. 15% to 20% of the sample is in the top ten clones.

In light of the paper, this sample's time point label describes: cells obtained before transplantation from donor or recipient. CD3+CD4+ and CD3+CD8+ populations were FACS-sorted from unstimulated pre-transplant donor and recipient cells taken from spleen or lymph nodes. V trim: 2 bases; J trim: 9 bases; unmatched bases: 2. The germline V gene gives CDR1 as MNHEY and CDR2 as SVGAGI. There are 14 amino acids in the CDR3, from cysteine to phenylalanine inclusive. CDR3 DNA is the only sequence kept; it has 42 bases, read in frame from the first base. This sample is part of a study of graft-versus-host responses after intestinal transplantation (dated by TCRdb to the early 2020s). Some background on the complete study: The transplants that recipients received were multivisceral, liver-intestinal, or isolated intestinal. A peak of at least 4% donor T cells among recipient peripheral blood mononuclear cells was the definition used for donor T cell macrochimerism. Rather than going through the commercial service, samples from a few later patients were sequenced in-house on an Illumina MiSeq and processed with MiXCR. Every recipient was given anti-thymocyte globulin induction, followed by about three years of maintenance tacrolimus and steroids. Alloreactive clones were identified by sequencing pre-transplant mixed lymphocyte reaction products and comparing these products with unstimulated pre-transplant donor and recipient T cells. A cohort of about 25 intestinal transplant recipients, including one retransplant, was enrolled, and 3 patients lacking pretransplant specimens were excluded. After intestinal transplantation, graft-versus-host and host-versus-graft alloreactive T cell clones in the graft, circulation and bone marrow were tracked using bulk TCR-beta CDR3 sequencing.

Findings and caveats that apply to the study as a whole: In patients with donor T cell macrochimerism, the allografts had high GvH to HvG T cell clonal ratios. The conclusions were limited by the relatively low number and heterogeneity of the intestinal transplant patients. GvH clones were detected in recipient bone marrow, and some appeared earlier in ileal mucosa or blood, consistent with an intestinal mucosal origin. Early after transplant, declines in HvG clones were associated with peak levels of circulating GvH clones.

The chain uses TRBV6-5 and TRBJ1-6; 9 bases in the junction line up with TRBD1. Sequencing used unstimulated CD8+ T cells sorted from spleen or lymph node cells, obtained before intestinal transplant. The clonotype was recovered from a human donor who received an intestinal transplant. The bases read TGTGCCAGCAGTTACGACAGGGGGTTTTCACCCCTCCACTTT. Its amino acids are CASSYDRGFSPLHF.